The next 2 T cell receptor beta chains were all read from a single sample in a study of CD8+ T cells in alopecia areata. Extraction and reverse transcription of RNA yielded cDNA as the sequencing template. The table came from immunoSEQ multiplex PCR; TCRdb's copy has only in-frame clones and leaves some out. The sample contains about 110,000 clones, none of them singletons. Sequenced sample: lesional skin. The receptors shown here come from a C3H/HeJ mouse with alopecia areata. The MHC haplotype of this mouse line is H2-k.

This clone has only a few counts. The genes are named according to mouse. The read ends 4 residues before the CDR3 terminus; that terminus is restored from the germline J gene. The rearrangement links TRBV1 to TRBJ2-7; TRBD2 aligns across 10 bases. This CDR3 region has 16 residues. Germline CDR1 and CDR2: NSQYPW and LRSPGD (reference sequence). The junction had 4 bases not matched to a gene; V was cut back by 1 base and J by 1 base. The CDR3: CTCSAGRLGGSYEQYF. The CDR3 bases that were read are TGCACCTGCAGTGCAGGTAGACTGGGGGGTTCCTAT.

This clone was seen more than once but under ten times. The gene symbols are mouse symbols. The read terminates 4 residues ahead of where the CDR3 ends, so the germline J gene completes it. This chain links TRBV13-3 with TRBJ2-3; perhaps TRBD2 as D (6 bases). V lost 7 bases, J lost 0 bases, and 9 bases lay in between. This CDR3 is 13 amino acids long. Per germline, CDR1 NNHDY and CDR2 SYVADS. CDR3 residues: CASAGTSAETLYF. CDR3 DNA (partial): TGTGCCAGCGCAGGGACTAGTGCAGAA.